The next 25 T cell receptor beta chains were all read from a single sample in a study of T cell clonotyping in hematopoietic cell transplantation (dated by TCRdb to the early 2020s). The library was prepared using the immunoSEQ multiplex PCR assay. The immuneACCESS repertoire file appears here via TCRdb, limited to in-frame rearrangements. These files lack a portion of the clones; in checked studies, under half of the deficit traces to unresolved V genes, and the cause of the others is not known. The sample contains more than 20,000 clones, 70% to 85% of them found a single time. The ten largest clones capture approximately 24% of the sample. The time point label, read with the paper, signifies: recipient sample about 28 days before transplant, after cytoreduction. The material sequenced was peripheral blood mononuclear cells, taken before stem cell transplant. The receptor source for this set is a woman aged 55-70 years with acute myeloid leukemia. Some clones in this sample may be carry-over from other donors' samples.

This chain links TRBV11-2 with TRBJ2-1; 7 nucleotides align to TRBD2. Germline V CDR1 and CDR2: SGHAT, FQNNGV. The length of the CDR3 is 16 residues. V trimming: 7 bases; J trimming: 0 bases; junction bases outside the gene matches: 9. CDR3 sequence (DNA): TGTGCCAGCACTTTAGCGGGTGTGAGCTCCTACAATGAGCAGTTCTTC. Translated: CASTLAGVSSYNEQFF.

This chain joins TRBV19 and TRBJ1-1; tentative D call: TRBD1 (6 bases). V was trimmed by 6 bases and J by 1 base, leaving 9 bases between them. Germline-derived CDR1 and CDR2 are LNHDA and SQIVND (reference sequence). The CDR3 totals 13 residues. This CDR3 is CASSPTGNTEAFF. The DNA for the CDR3 is TGTGCCAGTAGCCCGACAGGGAACACTGAAGCTTTCTTT.

The V call is TRBV10-3, the J call TRBJ2-1, with TRBD2 identical over 7 bases. The length of the CDR3 is 15 residues. The V segment lost 6 bases and the J segment 7 bases; nucleotides outside the gene matches: 12. From germline, CDR1 is ENHRY and CDR2 SYGVKD. Here the CDR3 DNA reads TGTGCCATCAGCCCTACTTGGGAGGGATGGAATGAGCAGTTCTTC. This gives the protein CAISPTWEGWNEQFF.

The chain uses TRBV27 and TRBJ1-1; D is unclear. The V and J ends lost 5 bases and 8 bases respectively, with 15 bases between them. CDR3 length equals 13 residues. The germline V gene encodes CDR1 MNHEY and CDR2 SMNVEV (reference sequence). The CDR3 sequence: CASSPLPGREAFF. The CDR3 DNA follows: TGTGCCAGCAGTCCACTACCGGGAAGAGAAGCTTTCTTT.

The rearrangement uses TRBV4-3 and TRBJ2-7, with a tentative D call TRBD2 (5 bases). The CDR3 is 13 residues long. Trimming pared 4 bases from V and 3 bases from J, leaving 10 bases between. Looked up from germline, CDR1 is LGHNA and CDR2 is YSLEER. This CDR3 is CASSPGEGYEQYF. Here the CDR3 DNA reads TGCGCCAGCAGCCCCGGAGAGGGCTACGAGCAGTACTTC.

This chain uses TRBV7-2 with TRBJ2-7; D call uncertain. The CDR3 consists of 15 residues. Trimming shortened V by 1 base and J by 0 bases, and 10 bases separated the two germline ends. CDR1 and CDR2 from the germline V gene are SGHTA and FQGNSA. The CDR3 spells CASSLGAPSSYEQYF. CDR3 bases: TGTGCCAGCAGCTTAGGTGCTCCGAGCTCCTACGAGCAGTACTTC.

The V call is TRBV19, the J call TRBJ2-5; no reliable D call. The CDR3 runs to 14 residues. V was pared by 1 base and J by 5 bases, with 11 bases between. Germline CDR1 LNHDA, CDR2 SQIVND (reference sequence). The CDR3 reads CASSIGAFGETQYF. CDR3 sequence (DNA): TGTGCCAGTAGTATAGGAGCCTTCGGGGAGACCCAGTACTTC.

The rearrangement links TRBV23-1 to TRBJ1-1, with TRBD1 as a possible D gene (5 bases). TRBV23-1 is an ORF, and what it does is uncertain. V was shortened by 10 bases and J by 10 bases, with 13 bases between the two germline ends. This CDR3 region has 10 residues. In DNA, the CDR3 is TGCGCCACGACTTTGGGGGGAGCTTTCTTT. Encoded protein: CATTLGGAFF.

V is TRBV7-9 and J is TRBJ1-5; 9 bases match TRBD1. CDR1 and CDR2 from the germline V gene are SEHNR and FQNEAQ (reference sequence). V dropped 5 bases and J dropped 5; count of bases not matched to a gene: 7. The CDR3 sequence is 15 residues long. The CDR3 protein is CASSPHDRGDQPQHF. The CDR3 region has the DNA TGTGCCAGCAGCCCCCACGACAGGGGGGATCAGCCCCAGCATTTT.

The chain couples TRBV2 to TRBJ1-5; no firm D call. The CDR3 length is 12 residues. Germline CDR1 reads SNHLY; CDR2 reads FYNNEI. The V gene lost 8 bases and the J gene lost 11 bases, with 16 bases spanning the gap. The CDR3 DNA reads as TGTGCCAGCGGGTGGCTGGATGGCACCCAGCATTTT. Translated, it gives CASGWLDGTQHF. Full variable domain (remainder filled in from reference TRBV2 and TRBJ1-5): EPEVTQTPSHQVTQMGQEVILRCVPISNHLYFYWYRQILGQKVEFLVSFYNNEISEKSEIFDDQFSVERPDGSNFTLKIRSTKLEDSAMYFCASGWLDGTQHFGDGTRLSIL.

The chain links TRBV6-5 to TRBJ2-7, with 16 nucleotides matching TRBD2. The trim removed 4 bases at V and 7 bases at J, leaving 7 bases unmatched. Germline lookup yields CDR1 MNHEY and CDR2 SVGAGI. This CDR3 is 16 amino acids long. The CDR3 loop reads CASSSGLAGGAGEQYF. Here the CDR3 DNA reads TGTGCCAGCAGTTCGGGACTAGCGGGAGGGGCGGGGGAGCAGTACTTC.

The chain employs TRBV29-1 and TRBJ2-7, with D perhaps TRBD1 (5 bases). The CDR3 runs 11 residues. V was pared by 4 bases and J by 2 bases, with 6 bases between. Looked up from germline, CDR1 is SQVTM and CDR2 is ANQGSEA. The CDR3 protein is CSVVGAYEQYF. The CDR3 bases are TGCAGCGTTGTAGGGGCCTACGAGCAGTACTTC.

This clone was seen a few times. The chain couples TRBV7-9 to TRBJ2-7; weak D call: TRBD1 (7 bases). V was pared by 1 base and J by 1 base, with 14 bases between. Germline-derived CDR1 and CDR2 are SEHNR and FQNEAQ (reference sequence). This CDR3 contains 16 residues. The CDR3 DNA reads TGTGCCAGCAGCTTAGGCGGGACAGCGATTTCCTACGAGCAGTACTTC. It is translated as CASSLGGTAISYEQYF.

The CDR3 sequence: CASSWERLAGPNTGELFF. The CDR3 nucleotides read TGTGCCAGCAGCTGGGAAAGGCTAGCGGGGCCGAACACCGGGGAGCTGTTTTTT. The chain is built from TRBV5-4 and TRBJ2-2, with 9 bases fitting TRBD2. V lost 3 bases to trimming and J lost 0 bases; unmatched junction nucleotides: 9. The CDR3 consists of 18 residues. CDR1 is SGHNT, CDR2 YYREEE, per germline (reference sequence).

The rearrangement uses TRBV4-3 and TRBJ1-3; no clear D gene. With 0 bases removed from V and 3 bases from J, the gap between germline ends came to 12 bases. CDR1 is LGHNA, CDR2 YSLEER, per germline. The CDR3 length is 16 residues. The CDR3 nucleotides are TGCGCCAGCAGCCAAGATTTCACCGGGGATGGAAACACCATATATTTT. This gives the protein CASSQDFTGDGNTIYF.

The chain combines TRBV7-9 with TRBJ1-4; D is uncertain. The CDR3 has 16 amino acids. Trimming took 1 base from V and 3 from J, leaving 12 bases between them. Germline V gene sequence: CDR1 SEHNR, CDR2 FQNEAQ (reference sequence). CDR3 amino acids: CASSLVSSSPNEKLFF. The CDR3, as DNA: TGTGCCAGCAGCTTAGTATCATCCAGTCCTAATGAAAAACTGTTTTTT.

The chain is built from TRBV4-3 and TRBJ1-4; D gene unclear. V lost 0 bases and J 1 base, leaving 9 bases between the germline ends. There are 16 residues in the CDR3. The germline CDR1 and CDR2 sequences are LGHNA and YSLEER. CDR3 DNA: TGCGCCAGCAGCCAAGATCGGGCGGGAACTAATGAAAAACTGTTTTTT. Translation gives CASSQDRAGTNEKLFF.

The chain joins TRBV28 to TRBJ2-7, with 10 bases matching TRBD2. Germline-derived CDR1 and CDR2 are MDHEN and SYDVKM. Trimming took 5 bases from V and 2 from J; bases not matched to a gene: 3. The CDR3 length is 14 residues. CDR3 protein: CASSPLAGAYEQYF. The CDR3 nucleotides are TGTGCCAGCAGTCCGCTAGCGGGAGCCTACGAGCAGTACTTC.

J is TRBJ2-7 and V is TRBV28; D unresolved. The CDR3 consists of 13 residues. V lost 4 bases and J lost 3, with 10 bases in between. The germline gives CDR1 MDHEN, CDR2 SYDVKM. The CDR3 sequence: CASSSGPLYEQYF. For the CDR3, the DNA is TGTGCCAGCAGTTCAGGACCCCTCTACGAGCAGTACTTC.

The chain combines TRBV7-8 with TRBJ1-2, with 7 bases fitting TRBD1. The trim removed 5 bases at V and 8 bases at J, leaving 5 bases unmatched. Germline lookup yields CDR1 SGHVS and CDR2 FQNEAQ. The CDR3 is 12 amino acids. For the CDR3, the DNA is TGTGCCAGCAGCACCTCGGACAGGGGCTACACCTTC. This codes for CASSTSDRGYTF.

The chain recombines TRBV19 with TRBJ2-1; D uncertain. CDR1 is LNHDA, CDR2 SQIVND, per germline (reference sequence). The V end was cut by 2 bases, the J end by 7 bases, with 12 bases between. The CDR3 totals 14 residues. The CDR3, as DNA: TGTGCCAGTAGTATACAACCTTCTGGGAATGAGCAGTTCTTC. It specifies CASSIQPSGNEQFF.

The V call is TRBV4-1, the J call TRBJ1-2; 9 nucleotides agree with TRBD1. The germline V gene has CDR1 MGHRA and CDR2 YSYEKL. The V segment lost 0 bases and the J segment 10 bases; nucleotides outside the gene matches: 6. This CDR3 is built from 14 residues. CDR3 in DNA: TGCGCCAGCAGCCAAGATCTCAGACAGGGGGACTACACCTTC. This encodes CASSQDLRQGDYTF.

CDR3 residues: CASSQDVTSGLYEQYF. As DNA, the CDR3 is TGCGCCAGCAGCCAAGACGTAACTAGCGGGCTCTACGAGCAGTACTTC. This rearrangement joins TRBV4-3 to TRBJ2-7, with 9 positions matching TRBD2. V lost 0 bases and J lost 3; bases outside the gene matches: 6. In germline, CDR1 is LGHNA, CDR2 YSLEER. The CDR3 length is 16 residues.

The CDR3 region is CASSPGLTDTQYF. The CDR3 nucleotides are TGTGCCAGCTCACCGGGTTTGACAGATACGCAGTATTTT. The chain couples TRBV18 to TRBJ2-3; the D is unclear. V was shortened by 3 bases and J by 3 bases, with 7 bases between the two germline ends. CDR1 and CDR2 from the germline V gene are KGHSH and LQKENI. The CDR3 covers 13 residues.

The chain combines TRBV2 with TRBJ2-7; TRBD2 matches 7 bases. The germline V gene encodes CDR1 SNHLY and CDR2 FYNNEI. V shed 5 bases, J shed 0 bases, and the junction held 7 bases outside the gene matches. The length of the CDR3 is 15 residues. CDR3 protein: CASSSYRDYSYEQYF. CDR3 in DNA: TGTGCCAGCAGTTCGTACCGGGACTACTCCTACGAGCAGTACTTC.